The 5 T cell receptor beta chains reported below all come from one sample, sequenced in a study of early T cells in non-severe SARS-CoV-2 infection. MiXCR, applied by TCRdb to the 5' RACE reads, yields one record per CDR3 protein. Of over 100,000 distinct CDR3 sequences in the sample, around 12% were seen once. Material for sequencing was whole blood. The origin of the receptors is an adult who was a healthcare worker with PCR-confirmed SARS-CoV-2 infection or an uninfected control (not recorded which).

This clonotype was seen ten or more times. The chain combines TRBV12-3 or TRBV12-4 with TRBJ1-5, with 9 bases identical to TRBD1. V lost 5 bases and J lost 7; bases outside the gene matches: 9. The CDR3 spans 15 residues. The CDR3 loop reads CASSLTGTGWQPQHF. The CDR3, as DNA: TGTGCCAGCAGTCTGACCGGGACAGGGTGGCAGCCCCAGCATTTT.

This chain joins TRBV28 and TRBJ1-3, with D possibly matching TRBD1 (6 bases). Germline CDR1 MDHEN, CDR2 SYDVKM. V was pared by 1 base and J by 2 bases, with 18 bases between. This CDR3 is 18 amino acids long. CDR3: CASSLLVSGDGAGNTIYF. Written as DNA, the CDR3 is TGTGCCAGCAGTTTATTGGTGTCAGGGGACGGGGCTGGAAACACCATATATTTT.

This clonotype was seen ten or more times. The CDR3 loop is CASSLQPGEKPQHF. The CDR3 bases are TGTGCCAGCAGCTTGCAGCCAGGGGAGAAGCCCCAGCATTTT. The genes are TRBV7-8 and TRBJ1-5; perhaps TRBD1 as D (6 bases). This CDR3 contains 14 residues. CDR1 and CDR2 from the germline V gene are SGHVS and FQNEAQ. V was trimmed by 3 bases and J by 8 bases, leaving 14 bases between them. Together with reference TRBV7-8 and TRBJ1-5, the CDR3 gives the full variable domain: GAGVSQSPRYKVAKRGQDVALRCDPISGHVSLFWYQQALGQGPEFLTYFQNEAQLDKSGLPSDRFFAERPEGSVSTLKIQRTQQEDSAVYLCASSLQPGEKPQHFGDGTRLSIL.

There are many counts of this clonotype. The gene calls are TRBV7-3 and TRBJ1-5; D is possibly TRBD1 (5 bases). This CDR3 is 15 amino acids long. Trimming cost V 5 bases and J 4 bases, with 15 bases left between them. CDR1 and CDR2 (germline): SGHTA, FQGTGA. As DNA, the CDR3 is TGTGCCAGCAGCCGGCCGACAGACAGAAATCAGCCCCAGCATTTT. Its protein is CASSRPTDRNQPQHF.

For this clonotype: Possible read error: a much larger clone is one base away. This chain joins TRBV9 and TRBJ2-1, with D perhaps matching TRBD1 (6 bases). The CDR3 runs to 13 residues. Germline CDR1 and CDR2: SGDLS and YYNGEE. V lost 3 bases to trimming and J lost 3 bases, with 7 bases between them. The chain's CDR3 is CASSGDNYNEQFF. DNA of the CDR3: TGTGCCAGCAGCGGGGACAACTACAATGAGCAGTTCTTC.